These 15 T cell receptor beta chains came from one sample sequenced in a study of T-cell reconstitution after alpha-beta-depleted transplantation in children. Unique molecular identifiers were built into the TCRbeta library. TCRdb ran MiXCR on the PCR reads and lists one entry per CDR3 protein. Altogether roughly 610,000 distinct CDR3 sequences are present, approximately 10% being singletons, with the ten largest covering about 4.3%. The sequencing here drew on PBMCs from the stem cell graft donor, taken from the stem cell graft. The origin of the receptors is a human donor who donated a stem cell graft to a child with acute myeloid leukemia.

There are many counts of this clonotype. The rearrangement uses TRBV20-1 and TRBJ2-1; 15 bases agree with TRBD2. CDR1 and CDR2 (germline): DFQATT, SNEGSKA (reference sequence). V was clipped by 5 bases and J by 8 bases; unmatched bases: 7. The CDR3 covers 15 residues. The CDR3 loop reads CSAPRTSGRAHEQFF. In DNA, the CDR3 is TGCAGTGCTCCGCGGACTAGCGGGAGGGCCCATGAGCAGTTCTTC.

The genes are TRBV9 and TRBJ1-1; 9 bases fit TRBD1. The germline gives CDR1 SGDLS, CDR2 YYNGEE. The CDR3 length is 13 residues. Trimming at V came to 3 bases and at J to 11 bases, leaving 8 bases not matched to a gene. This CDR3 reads CASSATGQGDAFF. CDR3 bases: TGTGCCAGCAGCGCGACGGGACAGGGTGACGCTTTCTTT.

In DNA form, the CDR3 reads TGTGCCAGCAGTTACCTCGGGGGGGGGAGCTACGAGCAGTACTTC. Translating it yields CASSYLGGGSYEQYF. This chain connects TRBV12-3 or TRBV12-4 to TRBJ2-7, with 8 bases matching TRBD2. The CDR3 consists of 15 residues. V dropped 4 bases and J dropped 3; count of bases not matched to a gene: 8.

CDR3 amino acids: CATSSPTGTYNEQFF. The CDR3 DNA reads TGTGCCACCAGCAGCCCGACAGGGACCTACAATGAGCAGTTCTTC. The chain uses TRBV15 and TRBJ2-1; 7 bases line up with TRBD1. CDR3 length equals 15 residues. In germline, CDR1 is LNHNV, CDR2 YYDKDF (reference sequence). V dropped 3 bases and J dropped 2; count of bases not matched to a gene: 4.

The chain's CDR3 is CASSYPGGDGYTF. CDR3 in DNA: TGTGCCAGCAGCTACCCCGGCGGGGATGGCTACACCTTC. V and J are TRBV7-9 and TRBJ1-2; the D is unclear. CDR1 and CDR2 from the germline V gene are SEHNR and FQNEAQ (reference sequence). This CDR3 has 13 residues. V was shortened by 4 bases and J by 6 bases, with 12 bases between the two germline ends.

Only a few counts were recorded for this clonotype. The CDR3 bases are TGTGCCAGCAGCGTAGTTCCCGTCTCTGGAAACACCATATATTTT. Amino acid sequence: CASSVVPVSGNTIYF. The rearrangement links TRBV9 to TRBJ1-3; D is ambiguous. Trimming removed 0 bases at V and 0 bases at J, with 7 bases between. Germline CDR1 and CDR2: SGDLS and YYNGEE. This CDR3 is 15 amino acids long.

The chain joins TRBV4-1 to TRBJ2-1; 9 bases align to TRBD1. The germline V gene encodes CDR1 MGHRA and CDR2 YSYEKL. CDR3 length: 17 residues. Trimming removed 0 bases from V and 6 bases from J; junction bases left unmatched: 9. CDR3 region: CASSQDPGQGLGNEQFF. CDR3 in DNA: TGCGCCAGCAGCCAAGACCCGGGACAGGGCTTAGGCAATGAGCAGTTCTTC.

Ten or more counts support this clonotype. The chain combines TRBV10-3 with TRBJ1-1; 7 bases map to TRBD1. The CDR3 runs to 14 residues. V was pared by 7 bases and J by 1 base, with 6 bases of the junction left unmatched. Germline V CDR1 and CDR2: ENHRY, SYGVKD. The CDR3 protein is CAITGGQPNTEAFF. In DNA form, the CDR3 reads TGTGCCATCACTGGGGGACAGCCGAACACTGAAGCTTTCTTT.

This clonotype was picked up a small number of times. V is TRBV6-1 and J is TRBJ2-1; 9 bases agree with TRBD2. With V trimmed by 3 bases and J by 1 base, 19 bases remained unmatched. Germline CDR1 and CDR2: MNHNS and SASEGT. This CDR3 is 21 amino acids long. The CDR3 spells CASSEVRSGFRSGRSYNEQFF. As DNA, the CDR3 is TGTGCCAGCAGTGAGGTCCGTAGTGGCTTTAGAAGCGGGAGGTCCTACAATGAGCAGTTCTTC.

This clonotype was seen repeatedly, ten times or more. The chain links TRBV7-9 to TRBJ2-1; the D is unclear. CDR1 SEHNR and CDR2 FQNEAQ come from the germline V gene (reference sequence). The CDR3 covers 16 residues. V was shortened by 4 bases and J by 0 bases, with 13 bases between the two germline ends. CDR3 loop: CASSSPEAPSYNEQFF. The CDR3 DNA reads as TGTGCCAGCAGCTCCCCTGAGGCCCCCTCCTACAATGAGCAGTTCTTC.

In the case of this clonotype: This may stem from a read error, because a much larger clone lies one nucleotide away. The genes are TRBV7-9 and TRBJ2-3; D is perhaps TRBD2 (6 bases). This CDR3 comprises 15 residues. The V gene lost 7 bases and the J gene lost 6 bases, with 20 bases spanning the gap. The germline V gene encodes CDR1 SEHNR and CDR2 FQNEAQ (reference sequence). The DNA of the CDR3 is TGTGCCAGCATCGACCCCGGGACTGGGTGTGATACGCAGTATTTT. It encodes CASIDPGTGCDTQYF.

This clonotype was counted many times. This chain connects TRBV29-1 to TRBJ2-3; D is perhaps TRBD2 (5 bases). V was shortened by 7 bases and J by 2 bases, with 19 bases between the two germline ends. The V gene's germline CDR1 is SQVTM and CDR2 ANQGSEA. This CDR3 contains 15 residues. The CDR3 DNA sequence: TGCAGCGCCCGGGAATCCGGGCCAGTCACAGATACGCAGTATTTT. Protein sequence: CSARESGPVTDTQYF.

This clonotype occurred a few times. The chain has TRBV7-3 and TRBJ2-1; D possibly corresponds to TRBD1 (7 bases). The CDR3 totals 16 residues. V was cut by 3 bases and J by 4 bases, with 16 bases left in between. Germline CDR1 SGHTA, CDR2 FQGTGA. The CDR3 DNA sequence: TGTGCCAGCAGCTTGGAGGGGGCCTCTCGGTACAATGAGCAGTTCTTC. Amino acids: CASSLEGASRYNEQFF.

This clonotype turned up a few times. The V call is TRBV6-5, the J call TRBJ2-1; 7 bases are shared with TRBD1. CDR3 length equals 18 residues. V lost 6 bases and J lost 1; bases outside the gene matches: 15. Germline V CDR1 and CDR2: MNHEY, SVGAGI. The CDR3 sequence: CASRNAGGGALSYNEQFF. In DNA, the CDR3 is TGTGCCAGCAGAAATGCAGGGGGTGGGGCGTTATCCTACAATGAGCAGTTCTTC.

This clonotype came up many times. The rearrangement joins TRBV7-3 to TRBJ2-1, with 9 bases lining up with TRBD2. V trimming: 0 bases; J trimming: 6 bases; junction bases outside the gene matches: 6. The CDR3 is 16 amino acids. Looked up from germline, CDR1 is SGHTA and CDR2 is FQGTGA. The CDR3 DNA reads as TGTGCCAGCAGCTTAACCCGACTAGCGGTCGCCAATGAGCAGTTCTTC. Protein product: CASSLTRLAVANEQFF.